This TCR beta chain was found in a study of early T cells in non-severe SARS-CoV-2 infection. The CDR3 runs 14 residues. The germline V gene has CDR1 SGHVS and CDR2 FNYEAQ. The V gene end was trimmed by 1 base and the J gene end by 2 bases; junction bases not matched to a gene: 1. Each CDR3 protein gets one entry after TCRdb re-called the 5' RACE reads with MiXCR. The table shows 87,000 or so distinct CDR3 sequences, with roughly 12% occurring only once. This clonotype has just a few counts. Its antigen is currently unknown. Study results and caveats: Reliance on VDJdb matching favored anti-spike CD8 responses; private and CD4 specificities were missed.

This rearrangement joins TRBV7-6 to TRBJ2-7, with 8 bases matching TRBD2. This sequence originates from an adult who was a healthcare worker with PCR-confirmed SARS-CoV-2 infection or an uninfected control (not recorded which). Material: whole blood. CDR3 sequence (DNA): TGTGCCAGCAGCTTAGAACTAGCGGCCTACGAGCAGTACTTC. Its protein product is CASSLELAAYEQYF.